What follows are 30 T cell receptor beta chains derived from one specimen sequenced in a study of identical twins. TCRdb re-called the 5' RACE reads with MiXCR, one entry per CDR3 protein. The sample has fewer than 350,000 distinct CDR3 sequences, about 8.1% seen once. The same sample was also studied in work on yellow fever vaccine responses in identical twins.

Sequencing was performed on memory (CD45RO+) T cells sorted from blood. These receptors all come from a young woman in good health.

This chain joins TRBV11-2 and TRBJ1-6, with D tentatively TRBD1 (5 bases). V lost 4 bases and J 0 bases, leaving 13 bases between the germline ends. Germline values: CDR1 SGHAT, CDR2 FQNNGV. The CDR3 has 17 amino acids. CDR3 residues: CASSSRDFSSYNSPLHF. The CDR3 bases are TGTGCCAGCAGCTCCCGGGACTTTAGCTCCTATAATTCACCCCTCCACTTT.

The V gene is TRBV7-3, the J gene TRBJ2-1, with 11 bases lining up with TRBD2. V shed 5 bases and J 4 bases; nucleotides not matched to a gene: 7. CDR3 size: 16 residues. Per germline, CDR1 SGHTA and CDR2 FQGTGA. CDR3 region: CASSLSGRASYNEQFF. The CDR3 coding sequence is TGTGCCAGCAGCCTTAGCGGGAGGGCCTCGTACAATGAGCAGTTCTTC.

The chain recombines TRBV7-8 with TRBJ2-5; D unclear. The CDR3 runs 14 residues. Deletions cut 4 bases from V and 2 bases from J, with 11 bases between. CDR1 and CDR2 (germline): SGHVS, FQNEAQ. The CDR3 reads CASSSTAVQETQYF. CDR3 DNA: TGTGCCAGCAGCTCAACGGCGGTACAAGAGACCCAGTACTTC.

The CDR3 region is CAIGTSGSSKDTQYF. The CDR3 nucleotides read TGTGCCATCGGGACTAGCGGGAGTTCTAAAGATACGCAGTATTTT. The V and J genes are TRBV10-3 and TRBJ2-3; TRBD2 matches 14 bases. This CDR3 region has 15 residues. Germline trimming cut 8 bases from V and 5 bases from J; bases unmatched to any gene: 6. Germline CDR1 reads ENHRY; CDR2 reads SYGVKD.

The CDR3 DNA follows: TGCGCCAGCAGCCCCCACCTGGGACAGGGGGCCACTGAAGCTTTCTTT. This translates into CASSPHLGQGATEAFF. The V call is TRBV5-1, the J call TRBJ1-1, with 12 bases matching TRBD1. J lost 4 bases, V lost 4 bases, and 8 bases had no gene match. Looked up from germline, CDR1 is SGHRS and CDR2 is YFSETQ. The CDR3 length is 16 residues.

In this sample, this clonotype turned up a few times. The chain uses TRBV20-1 and TRBJ2-1; 7 nucleotides align to TRBD2. Unmatched junction bases numbered 8, after V lost 0 bases and J lost 0 bases. The CDR3 length is 17 residues. Germline V gives CDR1 DFQATT, CDR2 SNEGSKA (reference sequence). Here the CDR3 reads CSARDRSGKNSYNEQFF. The DNA for the CDR3 is TGCAGTGCTAGAGATCGGAGCGGGAAAAACTCCTACAATGAGCAGTTCTTC.

This clonotype was recorded at least ten times. The V call is TRBV7-6, the J call TRBJ2-3; D is uncertain. Per the germline V gene, CDR1 is SGHVS and CDR2 is FNYEAQ. This CDR3 comprises 15 residues. Trimming left V 2 bases short and J 2 bases short, with 11 bases between. CDR3 in DNA: TGTGCCAGCAGCTTATACAGCGAATACACAGATACGCAGTATTTT. Translation: CASSLYSEYTDTQYF.

This clonotype was detected ten times or more. This chain connects TRBV7-8 to TRBJ2-3; possible D gene TRBD1, 6 bases. V was clipped by 1 base and J by 6 bases, with 11 bases between them. The CDR3 has 14 residues. The V gene's germline CDR1 is SGHVS and CDR2 FQNEAQ. CDR3 sequence reads: CASSLGGPGDTQYF. The CDR3 bases are TGTGCCAGCAGCTTAGGGGGGCCGGGGGATACGCAGTATTTT.

The V and J genes are TRBV5-1 and TRBJ1-1; the D gene is possibly TRBD1 (5 bases). Germline CDR1 is SGHRS and CDR2 is YFSETQ. V dropped 6 bases and J dropped 6 bases, with 15 bases sitting between them. The CDR3 has 13 residues. The DNA of the CDR3 is TGCGCCAGCAACGGCCCGGGGCAGGCTGAAGCTTTCTTT. This gives the protein CASNGPGQAEAFF.

This clonotype has at least ten counts. The chain couples TRBV5-5 to TRBJ2-3; 8 bases are a match to TRBD2. With 4 bases clipped from V and 0 bases from J, the junction kept 7 bases outside the gene matches. This CDR3 is 16 amino acids long. Germline lookup yields CDR1 SGHKS and CDR2 YYEKEE (reference sequence). CDR3 region: CASSRGGRTSTDTQYF. The CDR3 DNA reads TGTGCCAGCAGCCGGGGGGGAAGGACTAGCACAGATACGCAGTATTTT.

This clonotype was seen repeatedly, ten times or more. The CDR3 sequence: CAITANLAGKETQYF. CDR3 DNA: TGTGCCATCACCGCAAACCTAGCGGGAAAAGAGACCCAGTACTTC. The chain carries TRBV10-3 and TRBJ2-5; TRBD2 aligns across 9 bases. The germline gives CDR1 ENHRY, CDR2 SYGVKD. The ends lost 7 bases at V and 3 bases at J; junction bases unmatched: 9. The CDR3 contains 15 residues.

The chain employs TRBV10-3 and TRBJ2-7, with a tentative D call TRBD2 (7 bases). V lost 3 bases and J lost 2, with 8 bases in between. The CDR3 runs to 13 residues. Germline V gives CDR1 ENHRY, CDR2 SYGVKD. The CDR3 DNA reads as TGTGCCATCAGTGACGGGGGGCCCTACGAGCAGTACTTC. Amino acids: CAISDGGPYEQYF.

The sample holds many counts of this clonotype. The chain combines TRBV20-1 with TRBJ1-6; TRBD1 might be the D (5 bases). Looked up from germline, CDR1 is DFQATT and CDR2 is SNEGSKA (reference sequence). The CDR3 sequence is 13 residues long. The ends were cut back, 5 bases at V and 6 bases at J, with 11 bases in the middle. Written as DNA, the CDR3 is TGCAGTGCTTCGGGACCGTTTAATTCACCCCTCCACTTT. Amino acids: CSASGPFNSPLHF.

The CDR3 reads CTCRSPSGRSANTGELFF. CDR3 nucleotide sequence: TGTACCTGCAGGAGCCCTAGCGGGAGATCCGCGAACACCGGGGAGCTGTTTTTT. The chain has TRBV2 and TRBJ2-2; 10 nucleotides align to TRBD2. This CDR3 has 18 residues. Germline V CDR1 and CDR2: SNHLY, FYNNEI.

This clonotype was seen more than once but under ten times. V gene TRBV14 combines with J gene TRBJ1-2; unclear D gene. V was trimmed by 0 bases and J by 7 bases, leaving 9 bases between them. CDR1 and CDR2 from the germline V gene are SGHDN and FVKESK. The CDR3 runs 13 residues. This CDR3 reads CASSQDQWGGYTF. CDR3 coding DNA: TGTGCCAGCAGCCAAGATCAATGGGGTGGCTACACCTTC.

This clonotype has only a few counts. The chain recombines TRBV5-1 with TRBJ1-1; the D gene is possibly TRBD1 (6 bases). Trimming took off 1 base at V and 1 base at J, with 8 bases between the two ends. The V gene's germline CDR1 is SGHRS and CDR2 YFSETQ. The CDR3 length is 14 residues. CDR3 in amino acids: CASSLKDRNTEAFF. As DNA, the CDR3 is TGCGCCAGCAGCTTGAAGGACAGGAACACTGAAGCTTTCTTT.

This clonotype was observed at least ten times. The chain has TRBV5-1 and TRBJ2-3; the match to TRBD2 covers 10 bases. The trim removed 5 bases at V and 2 bases at J, leaving 8 bases unmatched. Germline values: CDR1 SGHRS, CDR2 YFSETQ. The CDR3 contains 16 residues. Here the CDR3 reads CASRSDLAGATDTQYF. The CDR3, as DNA: TGCGCCAGCAGATCCGACCTAGCGGGAGCCACAGATACGCAGTATTTT.

This clonotype was recorded at least ten times. V and J are TRBV29-1 and TRBJ2-7, with 11 bases lining up with TRBD2. Germline lookup yields CDR1 SQVTM and CDR2 ANQGSEA. This CDR3 is built from 13 residues. V lost 6 bases to trimming and J lost 5 bases; unmatched junction nucleotides: 6. CDR3 coding DNA: TGCAGCGTGTTAGGACTAGCGGGCCACGAGCAGTACTTC. Protein product: CSVLGLAGHEQYF.

This clonotype occurred many times. This chain connects TRBV11-2 to TRBJ2-3; no clear D gene. Trimming left V 1 base short and J 2 bases short, with 10 bases between. CDR3 length: 15 amino acids. CDR1 and CDR2 from the germline V gene are SGHAT and FQNNGV. Written as DNA, the CDR3 is TGTGCCAGCAGCTTAGTCCGTTGGTTCACAGATACGCAGTATTTT. It yields the protein CASSLVRWFTDTQYF.

This clonotype was observed many times. The CDR3 DNA sequence: TGTGCCAGCAGCCGGGACAGGATTGAAAAACTGTTTTTT. This sequence encodes CASSRDRIEKLFF. The V call is TRBV12-3 or TRBV12-4, the J call TRBJ1-4; 8 nucleotides line up with TRBD1. The junction had 4 bases not matched to a gene; V was cut back by 6 bases and J by 7 bases. The CDR3 runs to 13 residues.

This chain links TRBV12-3 or TRBV12-4 with TRBJ2-3, with D tentatively TRBD1 (6 bases). V gave up 0 bases and J gave up 7 bases, with 11 bases separating them. The CDR3 contains 14 residues. For the CDR3, the DNA is TGTGCCAGCAGTTTAGCCTCCGGGACATATACGCAGTATTTT. This encodes CASSLASGTYTQYF.

As to this clonotype: One end of the junction does not line up with germline, which may come from a read error. J is TRBJ2-7 and V is TRBV28, with D perhaps given as TRBD1 or TRBD2 (5 bases each). The CDR3 consists of 17 residues. Germline V gives CDR1 MDHEN, CDR2 SYDVKM. This CDR3 reads CASSLTFGAYSSYEEYF. The CDR3 DNA reads TGTGCCAGCAGTTTAACATTCGGGGCGTATAGCTCCTACGAGGAGTACTTT. Looking up the rest from reference TRBV28 and TRBJ2-7 gives the full variable domain: DVKVTQSSRYLVKRTGEKVFLECVQDMDHENMFWYRQDPGLGLRLIYFSYDVKMKEKGDIPEGYSVSREKKERFSLILESASTNQTSMYLCASSLTFGAYSSYEEYFGPGTRLTVT.

The sample holds many counts of this clonotype. This chain joins TRBV11-1 and TRBJ2-2; 10 positions match TRBD1. Germline V gene data show CDR1 as SGHAT and CDR2 as FQDESV (reference sequence). Germline trimming cut 4 bases from V and 7 bases from J; bases unmatched to any gene: 6. This CDR3 has 15 residues. The CDR3 loop reads CASSSRQGAIGELFF. In nucleotides, the CDR3 is TGTGCCAGCAGCTCCAGACAGGGGGCTATCGGGGAGCTGTTTTTT.

This chain joins TRBV11-1 and TRBJ2-7; TRBD2 matches at 9 bases. With V trimmed by 5 bases and J by 2 bases, 4 bases remained unmatched. The CDR3 contains 14 residues. From germline, CDR1 is SGHAT and CDR2 FQDESV (reference sequence). Here the CDR3 DNA reads TGTGCCAGCAGCACTCGGACTAGCGCCTACGAGCAGTACTTC. Translated, it gives CASSTRTSAYEQYF.

The CDR3 DNA reads as TGCAGTGCTCCCCGAAGGCCTAGCGAAGAGACCCAGTACTTC. Encoded protein: CSAPRRPSEETQYF. The chain is built from TRBV20-1 and TRBJ2-5; D is possibly TRBD2 (6 bases). Trimming took 5 bases from V and 3 from J, leaving 16 bases between them. Looked up from germline, CDR1 is DFQATT and CDR2 is SNEGSKA (reference sequence). The CDR3 has 14 residues.

The chain links TRBV18 to TRBJ2-5; D call uncertain. The CDR3 sequence is 14 residues long. CDR1 is KGHSH, CDR2 LQKENI, per germline. The V and J ends lost 6 bases and 5 bases respectively, with 16 bases between them. The CDR3 DNA sequence: TGTGCCAGCTCTCCTGGTGGGCTGTGGGAGACCCAGTACTTC. It yields the protein CASSPGGLWETQYF.

The V call is TRBV2, the J call TRBJ2-5; D unresolved. The germline CDR1 and CDR2 sequences are SNHLY and FYNNEI. CDR3 length: 13 amino acids. Deletions cut 5 bases from V and 5 bases from J, with 12 bases between. The CDR3 sequence is CASSLPDGETQYF. The CDR3 coding sequence is TGTGCCAGCAGTCTCCCCGACGGCGAGACCCAGTACTTC.

This clonotype was seen repeatedly, ten times or more. A junction boundary mismatches the germline segment, possibly from a read error. This chain links TRBV10-3 with TRBJ2-5; 12 bases are a match to TRBD1. CDR1 is ENHRY, CDR2 SYGVKD, per germline. This CDR3 comprises 13 residues. CDR3 in amino acids: CAISRDRGRPWDF. The CDR3 DNA sequence: TGTGCCATCAGCCGGGACAGGGGGCGCCCATGGGACTTC.

V is TRBV20-1 and J is TRBJ1-2, with 7 positions matching TRBD1. Germline CDR1 DFQATT, CDR2 SNEGSKA (reference sequence). The ends lost 1 base at V and 6 bases at J; junction bases unmatched: 5. The CDR3 length is 13 residues. DNA for the CDR3: TGCAGTGCTAGAGGGAGCACAGGGGATGGCTACACCTTC. The encoded protein is CSARGSTGDGYTF.

This clonotype appeared a few times. J is TRBJ2-1 and V is TRBV6-4; the D gene is possibly TRBD2 (6 bases). Trimming shortened V by 0 bases and J by 7 bases, and 16 bases separated the two germline ends. The V gene's germline CDR1 is MRHNA and CDR2 SNTAGT. CDR3 length: 16 residues. The CDR3 protein is CASSDSAGKGHNEQFF. CDR3 nucleotide sequence: TGTGCCAGCAGTGACTCGGCGGGGAAGGGGCATAATGAGCAGTTCTTC.